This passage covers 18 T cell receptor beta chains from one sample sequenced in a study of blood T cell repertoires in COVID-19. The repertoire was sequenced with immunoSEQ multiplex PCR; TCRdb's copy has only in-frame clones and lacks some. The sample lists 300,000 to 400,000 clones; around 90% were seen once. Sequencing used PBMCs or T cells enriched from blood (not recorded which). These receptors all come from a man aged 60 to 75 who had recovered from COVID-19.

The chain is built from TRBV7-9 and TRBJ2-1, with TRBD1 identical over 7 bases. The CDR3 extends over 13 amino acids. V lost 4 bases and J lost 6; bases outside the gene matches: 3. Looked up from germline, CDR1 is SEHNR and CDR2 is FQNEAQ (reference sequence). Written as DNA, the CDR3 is TGTGCCAGCAGCTGGGACAGACCCAATGAGCAGTTCTTC. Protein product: CASSWDRPNEQFF.

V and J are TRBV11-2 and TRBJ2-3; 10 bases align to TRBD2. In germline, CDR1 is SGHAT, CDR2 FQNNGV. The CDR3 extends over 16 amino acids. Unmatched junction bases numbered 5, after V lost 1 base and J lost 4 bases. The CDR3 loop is CASSLVLAGGSDTQYF. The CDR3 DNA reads TGTGCCAGCAGCTTAGTGTTAGCGGGGGGTTCAGATACGCAGTATTTT.

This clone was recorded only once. The CDR3 region is CASSKARSGWEQFF. The CDR3 coding sequence is TGTGCCAGCAGCAAAGCGCGGAGCGGTTGGGAGCAGTTCTTC. The chain couples TRBV21-1 to TRBJ2-1; TRBD2 is taken as the D call from the table, unchecked against the DNA. TRBV21-1 is listed as a pseudogene. This CDR3 contains 14 residues.

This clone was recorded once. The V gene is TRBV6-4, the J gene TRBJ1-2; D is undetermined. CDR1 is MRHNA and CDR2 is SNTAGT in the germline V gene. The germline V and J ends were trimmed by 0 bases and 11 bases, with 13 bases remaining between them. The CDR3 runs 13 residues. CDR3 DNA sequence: TGTGCCAGCAGTGACTCGTTTCAGGCCCCTTACACCTTC. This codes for CASSDSFQAPYTF.

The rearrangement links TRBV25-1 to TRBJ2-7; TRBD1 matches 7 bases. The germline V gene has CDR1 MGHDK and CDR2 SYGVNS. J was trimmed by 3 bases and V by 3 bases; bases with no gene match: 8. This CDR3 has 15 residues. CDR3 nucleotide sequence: TGTGCCAGCAGTGAGTTCCGGGACAGTAACTACGAGCAGTACTTC. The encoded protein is CASSEFRDSNYEQYF.

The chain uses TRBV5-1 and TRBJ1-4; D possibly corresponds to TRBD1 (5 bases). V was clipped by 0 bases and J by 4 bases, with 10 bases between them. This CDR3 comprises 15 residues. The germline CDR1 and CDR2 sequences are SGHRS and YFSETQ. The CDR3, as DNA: TGCGCCAGCAGCTTGGGGCAGGGCCGTAATGAAAAACTGTTTTTT. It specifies CASSLGQGRNEKLFF.

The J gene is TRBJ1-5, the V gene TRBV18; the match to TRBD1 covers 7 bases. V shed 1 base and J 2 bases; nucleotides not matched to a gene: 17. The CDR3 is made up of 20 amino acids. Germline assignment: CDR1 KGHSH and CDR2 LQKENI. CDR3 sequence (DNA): TGTGCCAGCTCACCACTCGGGGGACCAACAGGGGTGCTTGGCAATCAGCCCCAGCATTTT. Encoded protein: CASSPLGGPTGVLGNQPQHF. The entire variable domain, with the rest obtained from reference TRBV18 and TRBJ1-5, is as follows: NAGVMQNPRHLVRRRGQEARLRCSPMKGHSHVYWYRQLPEEGLKFMVYLQKENIIDESGMPKERFSAEFPKEGPSILRIQQVVRGDSAAYFCASSPLGGPTGVLGNQPQHFGDGTRLSIL.

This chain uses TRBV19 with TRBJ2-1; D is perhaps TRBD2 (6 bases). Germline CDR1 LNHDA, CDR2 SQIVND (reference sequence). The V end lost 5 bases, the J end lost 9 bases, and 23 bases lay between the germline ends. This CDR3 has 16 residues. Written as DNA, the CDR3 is TGTGCCAGTAGTTCAGAGTATCGGCAGGGAGGCATTGAGCAGTTCTTC. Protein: CASSSEYRQGGIEQFF. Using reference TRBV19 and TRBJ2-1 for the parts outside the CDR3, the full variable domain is DGGITQSPKYLFRKEGQNVTLSCEQNLNHDAMYWYRQDPGQGLRLIYYSQIVNDFQKGDIAEGYSVSREKKESFPLTVTSAQKNPTAFYLCASSSEYRQGGIEQFFGPGTRLTVL.

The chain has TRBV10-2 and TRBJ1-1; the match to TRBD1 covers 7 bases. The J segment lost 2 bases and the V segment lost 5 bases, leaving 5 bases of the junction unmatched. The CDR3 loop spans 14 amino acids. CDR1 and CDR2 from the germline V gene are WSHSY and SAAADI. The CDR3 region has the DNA TGCGCCAGCAGTCGACAGGGACTTAACACTGAAGCTTTCTTT. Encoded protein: CASSRQGLNTEAFF.

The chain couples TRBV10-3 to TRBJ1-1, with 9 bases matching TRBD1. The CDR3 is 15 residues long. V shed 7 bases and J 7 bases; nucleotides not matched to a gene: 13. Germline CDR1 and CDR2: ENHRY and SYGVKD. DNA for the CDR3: TGTGCCATCACTAGAACAGGACAGGGGACCGATGAAGCTTTCTTT. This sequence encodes CAITRTGQGTDEAFF.

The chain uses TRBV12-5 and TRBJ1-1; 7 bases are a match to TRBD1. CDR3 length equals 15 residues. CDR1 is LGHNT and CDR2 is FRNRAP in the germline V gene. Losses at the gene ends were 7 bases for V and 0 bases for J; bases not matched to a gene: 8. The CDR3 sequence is CASAGGSELNTEAFF. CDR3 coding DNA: TGTGCTAGTGCAGGGGGTTCGGAATTGAACACTGAAGCTTTCTTT.

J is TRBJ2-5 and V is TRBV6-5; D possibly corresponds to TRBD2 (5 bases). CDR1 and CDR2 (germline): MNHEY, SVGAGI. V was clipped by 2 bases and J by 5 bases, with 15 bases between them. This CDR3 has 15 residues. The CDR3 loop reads CASSYRHQPGETQYF. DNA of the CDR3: TGTGCCAGCAGTTACCGTCATCAACCGGGGGAGACCCAGTACTTC.

The CDR3 here is CASSLAAGGTYNEQFF. The CDR3 DNA reads TGCGCCAGCAGCTTGGCCGCGGGGGGGACCTACAATGAGCAGTTCTTC. V gene TRBV5-1 combines with J gene TRBJ2-1; 9 nucleotides match TRBD2. The CDR3 has 16 residues. Trimming removed 0 bases from V and 2 bases from J; junction bases left unmatched: 3. In germline, CDR1 is SGHRS, CDR2 YFSETQ.

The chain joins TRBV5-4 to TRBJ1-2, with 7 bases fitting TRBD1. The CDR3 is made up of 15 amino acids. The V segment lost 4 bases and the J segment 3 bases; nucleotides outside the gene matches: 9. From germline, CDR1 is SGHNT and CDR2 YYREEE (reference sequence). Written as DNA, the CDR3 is TGTGCCAGCAGCCCGGCGGACAGGATGGACTATGGCTACACCTTC. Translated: CASSPADRMDYGYTF. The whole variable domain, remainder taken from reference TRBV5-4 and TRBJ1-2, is ETGVTQSPTHLIKTRGQQVTLRCSSQSGHNTVSWYQQALGQGPQFIFQYYREEENGRGNFPPRFSGLQFPNYSSELNVNALELDDSALYLCASSPADRMDYGYTFGSGTRLTVV.

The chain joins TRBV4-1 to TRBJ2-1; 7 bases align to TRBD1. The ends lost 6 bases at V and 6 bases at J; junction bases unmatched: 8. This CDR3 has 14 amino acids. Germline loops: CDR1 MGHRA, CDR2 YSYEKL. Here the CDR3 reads CASRRQGSSNEQFF. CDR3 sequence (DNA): TGCGCCAGCAGGCGACAGGGAAGTAGCAATGAGCAGTTCTTC.

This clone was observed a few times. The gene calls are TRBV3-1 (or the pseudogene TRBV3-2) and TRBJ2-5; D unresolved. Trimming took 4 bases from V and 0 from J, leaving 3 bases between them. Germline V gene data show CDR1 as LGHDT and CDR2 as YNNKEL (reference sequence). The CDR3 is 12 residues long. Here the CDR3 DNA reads TGTGCCAGCAGCCCAAACCAAGAGACCCAGTACTTC. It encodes CASSPNQETQYF.

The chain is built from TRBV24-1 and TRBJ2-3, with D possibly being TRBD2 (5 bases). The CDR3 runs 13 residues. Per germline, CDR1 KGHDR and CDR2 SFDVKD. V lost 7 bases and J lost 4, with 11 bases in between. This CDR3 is CATSQGRADTQYF. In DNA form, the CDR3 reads TGTGCCACCAGCCAAGGGCGGGCAGATACGCAGTATTTT.

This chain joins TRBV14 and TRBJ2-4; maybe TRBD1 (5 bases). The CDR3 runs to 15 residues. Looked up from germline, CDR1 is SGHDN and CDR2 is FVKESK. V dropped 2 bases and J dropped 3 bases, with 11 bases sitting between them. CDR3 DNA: TGTGCCAGCAGCCAACGCCAGGGTTACAAAAACATTCAGTACTTC. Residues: CASSQRQGYKNIQYF. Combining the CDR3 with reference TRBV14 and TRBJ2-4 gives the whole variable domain EAGVTQFPSHSVIEKGQTVTLRCDPISGHDNLYWYRRVMGKEIKFLLHFVKESKQDESGMPNNRFLAERTGGTYSTLKVQPAELEDSGVYFCASSQRQGYKNIQYFGAGTRLSVL.